This entry features one T cell receptor beta chain sequence. V was trimmed by 6 bases and J by 0 bases, leaving 15 bases between them. Germline assignment: CDR1 DFQATT and CDR2 SNEGSKA (reference sequence). The CDR3 is 15 amino acids. Peripheral blood was drawn, 7.5 to 10 milliliters per donor. The sample originates from a study of blood T cells in healthy people across ages. PCR was performed a second time for about 7 to 11 cycles using a sample-barcoded 5' primer and a J-beta primer mix. TCRdb analysed the 5' RACE reads with MiXCR anew, one entry per CDR3 protein. Here the sample spans 2 million or so distinct CDR3 sequences, just under 50% being singletons.

The chain uses TRBV20-1 and TRBJ2-1; the D gene is possibly TRBD2 (5 bases). The source of this sequence is a woman aged 40 to 50 in good health. Sequenced input: blood. The CDR3 is CSAPTRASSYNEQFF. CDR3 coding DNA: TGCAGTGCGCCTACTAGAGCCAGCTCCTACAATGAGCAGTTCTTC.